This paragraph covers one TCR beta chain sequence. The source of the sample is a study of T cell responses to AZD1222 COVID-19 vaccine. Using immunoSEQ multiplex PCR, the repertoire was profiled, and TCRdb retains in-frame clones only, with some absent. The sample records about 130,000 clones, about 94% being singletons. J gave up 5 bases and V 4 bases, and 5 bases lay outside the gene matches. The CDR3 sequence is 15 residues long. Germline V gene lookup returns CDR1 LNHNV and CDR2 YYDKDF (reference sequence). This chain uses TRBV15 with TRBJ1-5, with 10 bases fitting TRBD1. The source of this sequence is an adult in good health. The sequencing here drew on peripheral blood, taken on day 0 of AZD1222 vaccination. Here the CDR3 DNA reads TGTGCCACCAGCACCCTCGACAGGGGGCATCAGCCCCAGCATTTT. Its translation is CATSTLDRGHQPQHF.